These 3 T cell receptor beta chains came from one sample sequenced in a study of response to subunit inactivated influenza vaccine. TCRdb called the RT-PCR reads again in MiXCR, with one record for every CDR3 protein. The table includes around 580,000 distinct CDR3 sequences, about 14% detected once. Source: PBMCs from blood, taken approximately 12 days after vaccination. These receptors were taken from a middle-aged man who received an inactivated influenza vaccine.

This clonotype was counted only a few times. The CDR3 loop is CSVRGLRSTDTQYF. In nucleotides, the CDR3 is TGCAGCGTTCGCGGACTGCGAAGCACAGATACGCAGTATTTT. V usage is TRBV29-1 and J usage is TRBJ2-3; D is possibly TRBD2 (5 bases). Trimming pared 5 bases from V and 0 bases from J, leaving 12 bases between. Germline loops: CDR1 SQVTM, CDR2 ANQGSEA. The length of the CDR3 is 14 residues.

The chain uses TRBV12-3 or TRBV12-4 and TRBJ2-7; 7 positions match TRBD1. The CDR3 totals 15 residues. J lost 7 bases, V lost 2 bases, and 11 bases had no gene match. The CDR3 reads CASSLLGGLRDEQYF. CDR3 in DNA: TGTGCCAGCAGTTTATTAGGGGGCTTAAGGGATGAGCAGTACTTC.

This clonotype showed up just a few times. The chain links TRBV4-3 to TRBJ2-1, with no clear D. CDR1 and CDR2 (germline): LGHNA, YSLEER. This CDR3 has 17 residues. The ends were cut back, 0 bases at V and 0 bases at J, with 12 bases in the middle. This chain's CDR3 is CASSQDPPRLSYNEQFF. CDR3 bases: TGCGCCAGCAGCCAAGATCCTCCGCGGCTCTCCTACAATGAGCAGTTCTTC.